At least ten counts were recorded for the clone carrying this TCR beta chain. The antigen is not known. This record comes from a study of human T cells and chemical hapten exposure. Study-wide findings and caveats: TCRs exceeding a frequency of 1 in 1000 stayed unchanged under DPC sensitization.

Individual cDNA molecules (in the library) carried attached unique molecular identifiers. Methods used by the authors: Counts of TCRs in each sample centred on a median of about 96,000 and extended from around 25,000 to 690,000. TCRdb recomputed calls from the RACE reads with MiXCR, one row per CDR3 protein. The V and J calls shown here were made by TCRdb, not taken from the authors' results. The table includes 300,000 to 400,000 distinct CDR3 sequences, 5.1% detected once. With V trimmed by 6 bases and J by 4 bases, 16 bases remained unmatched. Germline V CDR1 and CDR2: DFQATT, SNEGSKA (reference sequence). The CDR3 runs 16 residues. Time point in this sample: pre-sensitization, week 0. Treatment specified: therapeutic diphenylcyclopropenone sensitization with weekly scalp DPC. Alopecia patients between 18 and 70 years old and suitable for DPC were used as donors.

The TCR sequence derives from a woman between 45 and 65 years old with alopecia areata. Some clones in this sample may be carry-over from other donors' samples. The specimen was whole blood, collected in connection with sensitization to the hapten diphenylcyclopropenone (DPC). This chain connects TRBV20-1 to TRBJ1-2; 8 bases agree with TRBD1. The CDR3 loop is CSAPLDRVSSAYGYTF. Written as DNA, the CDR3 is TGCAGTGCCCCCCTGGACAGGGTGTCGTCCGCCTATGGCTACACCTTC.